This T cell receptor beta chain was captured by sequencing in a study of radiation and T cells in renal cell carcinoma. Study-level points and caveats: Without pretreatment biopsies, baseline tumor clonotype presence was undetermined. In blood, top tumor clones expanded by 2 weeks, shrinking by 4.

This CDR3 is built from 15 residues. Germline lookup yields CDR1 SGHTA and CDR2 FQGNSA. The ends were cut back, 1 base at V and 5 bases at J, with 12 bases in the middle. In regard to this clone: Its antigen is undetermined.

Time point noted: baseline pretreatment blood. The treatment: 15 Gy SBRT to primary tumor, nephrectomy 4 weeks later. Serial blood draws occurred at baseline and 2 and 4 weeks post-SBRT. This renal cell carcinoma was of the clear cell type. Using immunoSEQ multiplex PCR, the repertoire was profiled, and TCRdb retains in-frame clones only, with some absent. The data contain around 94,000 clones, 75% to 90% of them singletons. The chain combines TRBV7-2 with TRBJ1-5, with TRBD1 as a possible D gene (5 bases). The clonotype comes from a man between 50 and 59 years old with renal cell carcinoma. The input for sequencing was blood, taken from a patient whose treatment included radiotherapy and nephrectomy. CDR3 bases: TGTGCCAGCAGCTTAGGGAGTCAGGGATATCAGCCCCAGCATTTT. Encoded protein: CASSLGSQGYQPQHF.